The 12 T cell receptor beta chains in this list originate from one sample, sequenced in a study of cytomegalovirus exposure and HLA in healthy donors. Primers for the PCR totalled 60 Vbeta and 13 Jbeta. The protocol was immunoSEQ multiplex PCR, while the TCRdb copy is restricted to in-frame clones and leaves out a portion. The data show about 130,000 clones, with around four fifths seen just once and around 11% held by the top ten. The sample comprised PBMCs. These receptors came from a male donor in good health and CMV-seropositive.

The chain employs TRBV7-3 and TRBJ2-5; the match to TRBD2 covers 9 bases. The CDR3 has 16 amino acids. Germline trimming cut 1 base from V and 5 bases from J; bases unmatched to any gene: 8. CDR1 is SGHTA and CDR2 is FQGTGA in the germline V gene. CDR3 sequence: CASSLNSAGGPETQYF. CDR3 coding DNA: TGTGCCAGCAGCTTAAATTCGGCGGGAGGGCCGGAGACCCAGTACTTC.

J is TRBJ1-2 and V is TRBV18; TRBD1 might be the D (6 bases). Deletions cut 6 bases from V and 2 bases from J, with 10 bases between. The CDR3 extends over 13 amino acids. Germline CDR1 and CDR2: KGHSH and LQKENI. The CDR3 sequence: CASSQGKNYGYTF. The CDR3 DNA sequence: TGTGCCAGCTCCCAGGGGAAAAACTATGGCTACACCTTC.

CDR3 region: CSVRAGDSGEQYF. For the CDR3, the DNA is TGCAGCGTGAGAGCGGGAGACAGCGGCGAGCAGTACTTC. The V and J genes are TRBV29-1 and TRBJ2-7; TRBD2 aligns across 8 bases. This CDR3 has 13 amino acids. Germline V CDR1 and CDR2: SQVTM, ANQGSEA. Trimming took 6 bases from V and 6 from J; bases not matched to a gene: 10.

V usage is TRBV7-3 and J usage is TRBJ2-1; TRBD2 aligns across 9 bases. Germline V lookup: CDR1 SGHTA, CDR2 FQGTGA. The CDR3 is 15 amino acids. The V segment lost 5 bases and the J segment 8 bases; nucleotides outside the gene matches: 10. Here the CDR3 DNA reads TGTGCCAGCAGCCCTACGAGCGGGAGGCGGGATGAGCAGTTCTTC. It specifies CASSPTSGRRDEQFF. Together with reference TRBV7-3 and TRBJ2-1, the CDR3 gives the full variable domain: GAGVSQTPSNKVTEKGKYVELRCDPISGHTALYWYRQSLGQGPEFLIYFQGTGAADDSGLPNDRFFAVRPEGSVSTLKIQRTERGDSAVYLCASSPTSGRRDEQFFGPGTRLTVL.

This clone was recorded once. The rearrangement joins TRBV4-3 to TRBJ2-3; D is ambiguous. The V and J ends lost 3 bases and 0 bases respectively, with 7 bases between them. Germline values: CDR1 LGHNA, CDR2 YSLEER. The CDR3 is 14 residues long. This CDR3 is CASSQSTSTDTQYF. The CDR3 nucleotides read TGCGCCAGCAGCCAGAGTACTAGCACAGATACGCAGTATTTT.

The chain is built from TRBV10-3 and TRBJ2-1, with 14 bases fitting TRBD2. This CDR3 has 15 residues. Unmatched junction bases numbered 7, after V lost 0 bases and J lost 15 bases. Germline-derived CDR1 and CDR2 are ENHRY and SYGVKD. The CDR3: CAISESEGTSGSPFF. The CDR3 nucleotides are TGTGCCATCAGTGAGTCGGAGGGGACTAGCGGGAGTCCGTTCTTC.

The chain has TRBV28 and TRBJ2-7; D is possibly TRBD1 (6 bases). With 5 bases removed from V and 1 base from J, the gap between germline ends came to 6 bases. Per germline, CDR1 MDHEN and CDR2 SYDVKM. CDR3 length: 12 amino acids. The CDR3 DNA follows: TGTGCCAGCAGTCAGGGGTCCTACGAGCAGTACTTC. Its protein is CASSQGSYEQYF.

The chain employs TRBV4-2 and TRBJ2-2, with 10 bases aligning to TRBD1. In germline, CDR1 is LGHNA, CDR2 YNFKEQ. Unmatched junction bases numbered 4, after V lost 4 bases and J lost 2 bases. The CDR3 runs to 16 residues. CDR3 amino acids: CASSPGTGANTGELFF. The CDR3 DNA follows: TGTGCCAGCAGCCCCGGGACAGGGGCTAACACCGGGGAGCTGTTTTTT.

The chain recombines TRBV5-1 with TRBJ2-1; TRBD2 aligns across 13 bases. Trimming at V came to 1 base and at J to 0 bases, leaving 4 bases not matched to a gene. The CDR3 has 18 residues. Germline CDR1 is SGHRS and CDR2 is YFSETQ. DNA of the CDR3: TGCGCCAGCAGCTTGACGGGACTAGCGGGGTTCTCCTACAATGAGCAGTTCTTC. Translating gives CASSLTGLAGFSYNEQFF.

V and J are TRBV30 and TRBJ1-3, with no clear D. Trimming cost V 3 bases and J 0 bases, with 3 bases left between them. This CDR3 is built from 12 residues. Germline V CDR1 and CDR2: GTSNPN, SVGIG (reference sequence). The CDR3 region is CAWSGSGNTIYF. DNA of the CDR3: TGTGCCTGGAGCGGCTCTGGAAACACCATATATTTT.

The sample holds one count of this clone. This chain connects TRBV14 to TRBJ1-1; D remains ambiguous. In germline, CDR1 is SGHDN, CDR2 FVKESK. V dropped 4 bases and J dropped 2 bases, with 14 bases sitting between them. The CDR3 has 15 residues. The CDR3 loop reads CASSPLTQANTEAFF. CDR3 coding DNA: TGTGCCAGCAGCCCGCTGACGCAGGCTAACACTGAAGCTTTCTTT.

This clone was detected a few times. The chain is built from TRBV20-1 and TRBJ1-2, with D possibly being TRBD1 (6 bases). CDR1 and CDR2 (germline): DFQATT, SNEGSKA (reference sequence). The CDR3 covers 11 residues. Deletions cut 8 bases from V and 8 bases from J, with 15 bases between. The CDR3 DNA reads TGCAGTACGGGGGGGGGCGAAGGCTACACCTTC. Translation: CSTGGGEGYTF.